This T cell receptor beta chain appears in the sequencing data of a study of blood T cell repertoires in COVID-19. Whole-study context: Sources were T cells, B-cell-depleted T cells, or PBMCs; the material itself was cDNA or gDNA.

In the original analysis: Nucleated cell number was recorded as an estimate derived from reference gene primer amplification. Profiled with immunoSEQ multiplex PCR; TCRdb holds only in-frame clones, not every one. Clone size and the V and J calls come from that table; the DNA yielded D and trimming. The repertoire holds 90,000 to 120,000 clones, with roughly four fifths as singletons. In germline, CDR1 is MGHDK, CDR2 SYGVNS. Trimming pared 1 base from V and 11 bases from J, leaving 8 bases between. This CDR3 has 11 residues. The clonotype originates from a man aged 65-85 years with active or convalescent COVID-19. Sequences were obtained from peripheral blood. The chain recombines TRBV25-1 with TRBJ1-1; D is ambiguous. CDR3: CASSELRRAFF. Written as DNA, the CDR3 is TGTGCCAGCAGTGAATTAAGGAGGGCTTTCTTT.